The rows below give T cell receptor beta chains drawn from one sample of a study of chemoradiotherapy in HPV16-positive cancers. The table came from immunoSEQ multiplex PCR; TCRdb's copy has only in-frame clones and leaves some out. The sample yields about 14,000 clones, about four fifths seen once. This specimen was collected from a patient who underwent chemoradiotherapy. Receptors originate from a human donor with HPV-associated anogenital cancer. The CDR3 runs from the conserved cysteine through the conserved F or W. A D gene is named only where the DNA matches it firmly. Clone size is stated in some rows and not others, as once, few, many or a class when expanded.

-,TRBV7-9,-,TRBJ2-5,TGTGCCAGCAGCCCCCGAGGACAGCTTCGAGAGACCCAGTACTTC,CASSPRGQLRETQYF
-,TRBV7-3,TRBD2,TRBJ2-1,TGTGCCAGCAGCTTAAGGCCCCCGGGACTAGCTTCCTACAATGAGCAGTTCTTC,CASSLRPPGLASYNEQFF
-,TRBV4-1,-,TRBJ1-4,TGCGCCAGCAGCCAAGGCCAACGGAATGAAAAACTGTTTTTT,CASSQGQRNEKLFF
once,TRBV11-2,TRBD2,TRBJ2-3,TGTGCCAGCAGCTTGAGGGGCGGGAGGGGCACAGATACGCAGTATTTT,CASSLRGGRGTDTQYF
-,TRBV7-9,TRBD1,TRBJ1-3,TGTGCCAGCAGCTCAGCCTTGGGGACAGGGATAGAAAACACCATATATTTT,CASSSALGTGIENTIYF
-,TRBV9,-,TRBJ2-2,TGTGCCAGCAGCGTAGGGTTAGGGACCGGCAACACCGGGGAGCTGTTTTTT,CASSVGLGTGNTGELFF
-,TRBV5-5,TRBD1,TRBJ1-5,TGTGCCAGCAGCCGTACCCGGGACAGGGGTCAGCCCCAGCATTTT,CASSRTRDRGQPQHF
-,TRBV6-6,TRBD1,TRBJ2-1,TGTGCCAGCAGTTATTCGGGACAGGGTTACAATGAGCAGTTCTTC,CASSYSGQGYNEQFF
-,TRBV9,-,TRBJ1-6,TGTGCCAGCAGCGTAGAGTCCCCGGGGATTAATTCACCCCTCCACTTT,CASSVESPGINSPLHF
-,TRBV19,-,TRBJ2-2,TGTGCCAGTAGTTCTCACCAGGTCTACACCGGGGAGCTGTTTTTT,CASSSHQVYTGELFF
few,TRBV2,-,TRBJ1-2,TGTGCCAGCAGATACGACTCTGGCTACACCTTC,CASRYDSGYTF
-,TRBV5-6,-,TRBJ1-2,TGTGCCAGCAGCGGGAAGAAGAGGGCCTATGGCTACACCTTC,CASSGKKRAYGYTF
-,TRBV11-1,TRBD2,TRBJ2-5,TGTGCCAGCAGCCCGACTAGCGGGAGAGGAGAGACCCAGTACTTC,CASSPTSGRGETQYF
-,TRBV14,-,TRBJ2-7,TGTGCCAGCAGCCACGACACTTTCTACGAGCAGTACTTC,CASSHDTFYEQYF
-,TRBV7-2,TRBD2,TRBJ2-1,TGTGCCAGCAGCTTAGCTAGCGGGGCCTACAATGAGCAGTTCTTC,CASSLASGAYNEQFF